These T cell receptor beta chains were read from a single sample in a study of blood T cells in healthy people across ages. From the 5' RACE reads, TCRdb called clonotypes with MiXCR, one entry per CDR3 protein. Of roughly 800,000 distinct CDR3 sequences listed, 58% are singletons. What was sequenced was blood. Every receptor here comes from a man aged 25-40 years in good health. Both conserved end residues are part of each CDR3. The D gene is left open where the match is weak. Size is stated for part of the rows, as once, few or many counts, or as a class when the clone is expanded.

-	14	TRBV7-2	TRBD2	TRBJ2-3	TGTGCCAGCAGCGCTAGCGGGAGGCAAAATACGCAGTATTTT	CASSASGRQNTQYF
-	13	TRBV5-1	-	TRBJ2-7	TGCGCCAGCAGCAAGGACAGCCCCTACGAGCAGTACTTC	CASSKDSPYEQYF
few	17	TRBV12-3/TRBV12-4	-	TRBJ2-7	TGTGCCAGCAGTTTGACCTACCCGGGTTCAGGGGACTACGAGCAGTACTTC	CASSLTYPGSGDYEQYF
-	11	TRBV20-1	-	TRBJ2-1	TGCAGTGCCCGAACCTACAATGAGCAGTTCTTC	CSARTYNEQFF
-	17	TRBV21-1	-	TRBJ2-7	TGTGCCAGCAGCAAAACCCAGGGGCTAGCGGGGGGCTACGAGCAGTACTTC	CASSKTQGLAGGYEQYF
once	13	TRBV3-1	-	TRBJ1-1	TGTGCCAGCAGCCAAGATTCGCGCAGCCAAGCTTTCTTT	CASSQDSRSQAFF
-	13	TRBV20-1	-	TRBJ2-3	TGCAGTGCTAGAGATCTGCACACAGATACGCAGTATTTT	CSARDLHTDTQYF
-	14	TRBV5-8	-	TRBJ2-7	TGTGCCAGCAGCTCCCCTGGCAGGGGCTACGAGCAGTACTTC	CASSSPGRGYEQYF
few	12	TRBV3-1	-	TRBJ1-2	TGTGCCAGCAGCCAAGATTTCAGGGGCTACACCTTC	CASSQDFRGYTF
few	13	TRBV6-2/TRBV6-3	TRBD1	TRBJ1-5	TGTGCCAGCAGTTGGACAGGGTCACAGCCCCAGCATTTT	CASSWTGSQPQHF
-	15	TRBV11-2	-	TRBJ1-4	TGTGCCAGCAGCTTAGATCCCGGGTTGGACGAAAAACTGTTTTTT	CASSLDPGLDEKLFF
-	14	TRBV3-1	-	TRBJ2-1	TGTGCCAGCAGCCAAACCATTCCATCCTACGAGCAGTTCTTC	CASSQTIPSYEQFF
few	14	TRBV7-9	-	TRBJ1-4	TGTGCCAGCACCTCCTTATGGGAAAATGAAAAACTGTTTTTT	CASTSLWENEKLFF
-	15	TRBV29-1	TRBD2	TRBJ2-3	TGCAGCGTCCGGCCTAGCGGGAGGGTTGAAGATACGCAGTATTTT	CSVRPSGRVEDTQYF
-	14	TRBV15	-	TRBJ2-3	TGTGCCACCAGCAGGGGCGGCTCACAGGATACGCAGTATTTT	CATSRGGSQDTQYF
-	19	TRBV15	-	TRBJ2-7	TGTGCCACCAGCAGAGGGATAGGGGATCGGGACACCCGAGCCGACGAGCAGTACTTC	CATSRGIGDRDTRADEQYF
once	15	TRBV19	-	TRBJ2-1	TGTGCCAGTGCCTTTACGGAAATTACCTACAATGAGCAGTTCTTC	CASAFTEITYNEQFF
-	16	TRBV7-2	-	TRBJ2-7	TGTGCCAGCAGCTCCACCTCAGCGGGCAGGGGCTACGAGCAGTACTTC	CASSSTSAGRGYEQYF
-	15	TRBV20-1	-	TRBJ1-2	TGCAGTGCTACCGCTATTTTGACGCCCAACTATGGCTACACCTTC	CSATAILTPNYGYTF
-	15	TRBV7-2	-	TRBJ2-1	TGTGCCAGCAGCCGGAGGGCGATCGGATACAATGAGCAGTTCTTC	CASSRRAIGYNEQFF
-	15	TRBV3-1	-	TRBJ2-5	TGTGCCAGCAGCCAACCAGCGGCGCTTCAAGAGACCCAGTACTTC	CASSQPAALQETQYF
-	16	TRBV7-9	TRBD2	TRBJ2-1	TGTGCCAGCAGCTCCAGACTAGCGGGACCCTACAATGAGCAGTTCTTC	CASSSRLAGPYNEQFF
-	14	TRBV20-1	-	TRBJ1-6	TGCAGTGCTAGTAAGGGAATTGGAAATTCACCCCTCCACTTT	CSASKGIGNSPLHF
-	14	TRBV5-1	-	TRBJ1-1	TGCGCCAGCAGCCCCGGGACGGTGAACACTGAAGCTTTCTTT	CASSPGTVNTEAFF
-	15	TRBV6-5	-	TRBJ2-1	TGTGCCAGCAGAATACAGGGTACTAGAGGTGGTGAGCAGTTCTTC	CASRIQGTRGGEQFF
-	16	TRBV6-4	TRBD2	TRBJ2-1	TGTGCCAGCAGACTTCGACCGGGGGGGTCCCTGGGTGAGCAGTTCTTC	CASRLRPGGSLGEQFF
-	13	TRBV7-8	-	TRBJ1-2	TGTGCCAGCAGCTCGGAGGTTGTGCGGGGCTACACCTTC	CASSSEVVRGYTF
-	15	TRBV28	TRBD2	TRBJ2-1	TGTGCCAGCGGGCCCGGGGGGGGTATACGAAATGAGCAGTTCTTC	CASGPGGGIRNEQFF
-	15	TRBV15	-	TRBJ1-2	TGTGCCACCAGCAGAGAATTGTCAGAGAACTATGGCTACACCTTC	CATSRELSENYGYTF
once	17	TRBV20-1	TRBD2	TRBJ2-7	TGCAGTGCTAGAGATCTCAGGGCTAGCGGGAGTAGCTACGAGCAGTACTTC	CSARDLRASGSSYEQYF
-	14	TRBV6-2/TRBV6-3	-	TRBJ2-7	TGTGCCAGCAGTCCAGACAGGCCGACCTACGAGCAGTACTTC	CASSPDRPTYEQYF
few	18	TRBV15	-	TRBJ2-3	TGTGCCACCAGCAGAGGGAGGGCAGTTATCTTTCCTACAGATACGCAGTATTTT	CATSRGRAVIFPTDTQYF
-	15	TRBV7-3	-	TRBJ2-1	TGTGCCAGCAGCCCATACTTAGGGGCGGGGAATGAGCAGTTCTTC	CASSPYLGAGNEQFF
-	12	TRBV10-3	-	TRBJ1-4	TGTGCCATCTCCAGGGGCGGTGAAAAACTGTTTTTT	CAISRGGEKLFF
-	12	TRBV20-1	-	TRBJ2-5	TGCAGGGCGGACTCGTACCAAGAGACCCAGTACTTC	CRADSYQETQYF
-	14	TRBV9	-	TRBJ2-1	TGTGCCAGCAGCGTAGGGAGTAGCACGGATGAGCAGTTCTTC	CASSVGSSTDEQFF
-	12	TRBV7-2	-	TRBJ2-1	TGTGCCAGCAGCTTATACGGGGATGAGCAGTTCTTC	CASSLYGDEQFF
-	14	TRBV7-2	-	TRBJ1-1	TGTGCCAGCAGCTTAGGGATAGCTGGGACTGAAGCTTTCTTT	CASSLGIAGTEAFF
-	15	TRBV6-1	-	TRBJ1-2	TGTGCCAGCAGTGAATCCCCGGTTGTTAGCTATGGCTACACCTTC	CASSESPVVSYGYTF
few	18	TRBV10-3	-	TRBJ2-3	TGTGCCATCAGTGAGTCGTCGTACTCTTATTCTAGCACAGATACGCAGTATTTT	CAISESSYSYSSTDTQYF
many	15	TRBV12-3/TRBV12-4	TRBD2	TRBJ2-1	TGTGCCAGCAGCCATAGCGGGAACGGCTACAATGAGCAGTTCTTC	CASSHSGNGYNEQFF
-	15	TRBV7-2	-	TRBJ1-5	TGTGCCAGCAGCTTCGTGGCAGGGAGCAATCAGCCCCAGCATTTT	CASSFVAGSNQPQHF
-	16	TRBV11-2	-	TRBJ2-7	TGTGCCAGCAGTCTAGTTGGGGCAGGGACGGAATACGAGCAGTACTTC	CASSLVGAGTEYEQYF
-	10	TRBV29-1	-	TRBJ1-1	TGCAGCGTTGAGAGGGATTCGGCTTTCTTT	CSVERDSAFF
many	15	TRBV20-1	TRBD2	TRBJ2-5	TGCAGTGCTAGAACTGGGACTAGCGAGAAAGAGACCCAGTACTTC	CSARTGTSEKETQYF